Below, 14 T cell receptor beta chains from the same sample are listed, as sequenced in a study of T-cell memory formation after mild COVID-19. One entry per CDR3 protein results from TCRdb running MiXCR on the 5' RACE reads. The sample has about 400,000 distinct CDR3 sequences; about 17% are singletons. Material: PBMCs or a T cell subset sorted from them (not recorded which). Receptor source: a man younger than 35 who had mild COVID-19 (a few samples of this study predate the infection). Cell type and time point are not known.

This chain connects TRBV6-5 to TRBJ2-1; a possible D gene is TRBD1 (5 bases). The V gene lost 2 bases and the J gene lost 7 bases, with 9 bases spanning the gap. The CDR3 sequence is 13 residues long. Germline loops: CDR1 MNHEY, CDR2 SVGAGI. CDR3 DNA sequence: TGTGCCAGCAGTTACCGACAGAGAAATGAGCAGTTCTTC. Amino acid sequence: CASSYRQRNEQFF.

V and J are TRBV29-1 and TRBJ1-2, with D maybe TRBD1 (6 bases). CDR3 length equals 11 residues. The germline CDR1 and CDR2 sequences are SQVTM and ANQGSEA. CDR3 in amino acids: CRGYRDYGYTF. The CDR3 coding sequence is TGCAGAGGTTACAGGGACTATGGCTACACCTTC.

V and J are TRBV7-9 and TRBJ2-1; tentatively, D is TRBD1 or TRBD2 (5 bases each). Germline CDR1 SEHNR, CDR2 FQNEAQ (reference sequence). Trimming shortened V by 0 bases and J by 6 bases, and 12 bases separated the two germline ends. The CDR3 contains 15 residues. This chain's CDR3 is CASSLAGVLRNEQFF. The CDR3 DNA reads TGTGCCAGCAGCTTAGCGGGGGTCCTGCGCAATGAGCAGTTCTTC.

CDR3 protein: CASSASGSRYGELFF. CDR3 coding DNA: TGCGCCAGCAGCGCCTCGGGCAGTAGATACGGGGAGCTGTTTTTT. The chain combines TRBV5-1 with TRBJ2-2, with D unresolved. CDR1 is SGHRS and CDR2 is YFSETQ in the germline V gene. V lost 4 bases, J lost 7 bases, and 17 bases lay in between. The CDR3 loop spans 15 amino acids.

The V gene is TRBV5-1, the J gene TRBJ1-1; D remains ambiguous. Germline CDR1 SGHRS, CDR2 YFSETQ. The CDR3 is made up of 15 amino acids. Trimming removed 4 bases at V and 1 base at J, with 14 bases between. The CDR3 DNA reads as TGCGCCAGCAGCCAACGGGTGGGCGGGAACACTGAAGCTTTCTTT. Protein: CASSQRVGGNTEAFF.

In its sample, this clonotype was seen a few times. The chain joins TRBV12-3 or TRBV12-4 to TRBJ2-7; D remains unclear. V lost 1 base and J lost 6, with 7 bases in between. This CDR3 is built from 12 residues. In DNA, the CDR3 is TGTGCCAGCAGTTTAGACCCCCGCGAGCAGTACTTC. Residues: CASSLDPREQYF.

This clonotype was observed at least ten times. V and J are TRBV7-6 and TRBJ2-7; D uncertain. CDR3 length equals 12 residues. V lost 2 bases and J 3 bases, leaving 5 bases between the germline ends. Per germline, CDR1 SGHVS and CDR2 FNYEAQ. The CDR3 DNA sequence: TGTGCCAGCAGCTTAAATGGCTACGAGCAGTACTTC. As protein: CASSLNGYEQYF.

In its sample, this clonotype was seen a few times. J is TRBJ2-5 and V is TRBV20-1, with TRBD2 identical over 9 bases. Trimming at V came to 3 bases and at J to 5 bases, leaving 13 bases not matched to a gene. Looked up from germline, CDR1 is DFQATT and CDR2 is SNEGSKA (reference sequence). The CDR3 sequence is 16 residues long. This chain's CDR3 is CSASKSAGGPWETQYF. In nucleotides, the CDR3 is TGCAGTGCTAGCAAGTCGGCGGGGGGGCCCTGGGAGACCCAGTACTTC.

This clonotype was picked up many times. CDR3 bases: TGTGCCAGCAGCTTAGTTGGAGTTGAGCAGTTCTTC. Translated: CASSLVGVEQFF. This chain uses TRBV7-8 with TRBJ2-1, with no clear D. The CDR3 length is 12 residues. CDR1 is SGHVS and CDR2 is FQNEAQ in the germline V gene. The ends were cut back, 1 base at V and 9 bases at J, with 7 bases in the middle.

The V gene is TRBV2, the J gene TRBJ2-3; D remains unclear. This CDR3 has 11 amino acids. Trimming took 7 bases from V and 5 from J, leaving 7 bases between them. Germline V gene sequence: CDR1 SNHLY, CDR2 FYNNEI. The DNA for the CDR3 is TGTGCCAGCACAGGTAGAGATACGCAGTATTTT. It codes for CASTGRDTQYF. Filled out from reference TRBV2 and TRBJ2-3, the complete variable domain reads EPEVTQTPSHQVTQMGQEVILRCVPISNHLYFYWYRQILGQKVEFLVSFYNNEISEKSEIFDDQFSVERPDGSNFTLKIRSTKLEDSAMYFCASTGRDTQYFGPGTRLTVL.

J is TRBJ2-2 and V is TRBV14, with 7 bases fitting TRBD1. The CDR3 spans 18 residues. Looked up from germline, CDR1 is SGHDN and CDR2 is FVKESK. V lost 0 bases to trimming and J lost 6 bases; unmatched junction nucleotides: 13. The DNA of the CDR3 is TGTGCCAGCAGCCAAGATCCCGAGACAGGGAAATCACCCGGGGAGCTGTTTTTT. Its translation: CASSQDPETGKSPGELFF.

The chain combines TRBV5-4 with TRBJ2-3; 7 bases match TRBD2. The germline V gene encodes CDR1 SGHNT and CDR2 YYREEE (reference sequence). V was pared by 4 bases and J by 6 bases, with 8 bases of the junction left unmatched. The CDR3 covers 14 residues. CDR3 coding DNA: TGTGCCAGCAGCACTGGACTAGAGAGGGATACGCAGTATTTT. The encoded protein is CASSTGLERDTQYF.

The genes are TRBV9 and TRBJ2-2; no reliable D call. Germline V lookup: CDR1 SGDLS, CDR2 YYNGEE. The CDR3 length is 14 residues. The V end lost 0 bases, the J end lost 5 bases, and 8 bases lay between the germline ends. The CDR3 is CASSVGFLTGELFF. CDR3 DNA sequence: TGTGCCAGCAGCGTAGGGTTTCTAACCGGGGAGCTGTTTTTT.

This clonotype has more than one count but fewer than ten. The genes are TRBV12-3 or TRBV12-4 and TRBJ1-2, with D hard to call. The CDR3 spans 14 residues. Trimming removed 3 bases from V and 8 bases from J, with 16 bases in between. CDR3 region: CASSLGGEEGGYTF. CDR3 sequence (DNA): TGTGCCAGCAGTTTGGGCGGCGAGGAGGGAGGCTACACCTTC.